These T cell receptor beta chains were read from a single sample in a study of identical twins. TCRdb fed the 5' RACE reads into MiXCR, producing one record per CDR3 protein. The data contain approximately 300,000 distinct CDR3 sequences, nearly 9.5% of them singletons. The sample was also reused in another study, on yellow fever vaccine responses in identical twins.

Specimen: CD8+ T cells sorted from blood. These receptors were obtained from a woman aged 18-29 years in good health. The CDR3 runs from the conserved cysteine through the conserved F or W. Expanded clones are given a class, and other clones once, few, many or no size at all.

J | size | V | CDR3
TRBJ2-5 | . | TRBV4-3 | CASSHLRGALETQYF
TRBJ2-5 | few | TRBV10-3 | CAISLQGAETQYF
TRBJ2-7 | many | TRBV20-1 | CSARSLGGGYEQYF
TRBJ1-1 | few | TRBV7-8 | CASSSVQGAQAEAFF
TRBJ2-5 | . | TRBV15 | CATSSLIAGVETQYF
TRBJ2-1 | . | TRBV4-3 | CASSQEFLAGVINEQFF
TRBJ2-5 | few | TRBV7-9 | CASSSTGSETQYF
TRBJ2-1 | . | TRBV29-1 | CSVSAGDYNEQFF
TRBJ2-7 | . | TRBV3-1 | CASSQDLEWVGEQYF
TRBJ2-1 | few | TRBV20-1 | CSARDLRLINEQFF
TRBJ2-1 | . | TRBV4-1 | CASSQAIDGAFTYNEQFF
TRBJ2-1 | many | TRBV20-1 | CSARDILSGSSYNEQFF
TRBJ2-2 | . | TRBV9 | CASSVGSGTNTGELFF
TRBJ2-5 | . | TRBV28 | CASSLPRGYREETQYF
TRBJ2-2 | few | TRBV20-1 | CRASRAGELFF
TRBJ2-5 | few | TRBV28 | CASSLDREYF
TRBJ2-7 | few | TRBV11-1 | CASSLAGGTSGRPYEQYF
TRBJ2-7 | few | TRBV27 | CASSLSGGWAYEQYF
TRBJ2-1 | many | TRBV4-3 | CASSQLGAYNEQFF
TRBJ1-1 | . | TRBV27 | CASRSGLPNTEAFF
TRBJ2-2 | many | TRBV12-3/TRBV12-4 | CAIIGPYTGELFF
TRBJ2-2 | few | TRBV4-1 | CASSQVAPVAGELFF
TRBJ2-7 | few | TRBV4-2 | CASSPRGGGLTSYEQYF
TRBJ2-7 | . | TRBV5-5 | CASSLQWSGVSYEQYF
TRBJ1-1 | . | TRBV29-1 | CSVERNRDTLLDTEAFF
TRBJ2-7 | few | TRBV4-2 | CASSQEARLAAYEQYF
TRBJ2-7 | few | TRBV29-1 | CSVEDGTEYEQYF
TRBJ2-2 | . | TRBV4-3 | CASSQDPRTGELFF
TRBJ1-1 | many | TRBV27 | CASSTTGTEEAFF
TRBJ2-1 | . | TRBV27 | CASSVAQGNEQFF
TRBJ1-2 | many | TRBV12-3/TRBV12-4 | CASSTFRGIGYGYTF
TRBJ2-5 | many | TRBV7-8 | CASSDDTSGATETQYF
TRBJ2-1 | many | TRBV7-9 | CASSPTSDTNNEQFF
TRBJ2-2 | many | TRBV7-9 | CAGLVDSNTGELFF
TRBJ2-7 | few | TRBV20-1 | CSASGTGTWDYEQYF
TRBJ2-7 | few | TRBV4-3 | CASSQDYQGGGYEQYF
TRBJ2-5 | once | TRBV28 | CASFESGEQETQYF
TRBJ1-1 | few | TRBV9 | CASSSNPYTEAFF
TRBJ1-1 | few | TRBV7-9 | CASSIRQFPEAFF
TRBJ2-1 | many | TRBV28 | CASSFPGTPILEQFF
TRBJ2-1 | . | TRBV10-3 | CAIRGDRSGEQFF
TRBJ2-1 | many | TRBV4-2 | CASSQTGGPVYEQFF
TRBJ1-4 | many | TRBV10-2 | CASSPDTTNEKLFF
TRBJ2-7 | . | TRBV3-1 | CASSQAGTGSYEQYF
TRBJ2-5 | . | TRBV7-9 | CASSHDNRGETQYF
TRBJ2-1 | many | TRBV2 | CASSEALGVNEQFF
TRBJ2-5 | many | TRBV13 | CASSLTSRMETQYF
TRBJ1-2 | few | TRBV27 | CASSLRGGTNYGYTF
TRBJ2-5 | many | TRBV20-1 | CSAGGALQETQYF
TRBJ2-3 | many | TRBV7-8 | CASSLETVMLDTQYF
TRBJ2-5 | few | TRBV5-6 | CASSLASQETQYF
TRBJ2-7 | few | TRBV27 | CASWGSGVHSYEQYF
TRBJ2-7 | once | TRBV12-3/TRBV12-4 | CASSFVVNEQYF
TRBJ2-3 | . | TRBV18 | CASSPQRERTDTQYF